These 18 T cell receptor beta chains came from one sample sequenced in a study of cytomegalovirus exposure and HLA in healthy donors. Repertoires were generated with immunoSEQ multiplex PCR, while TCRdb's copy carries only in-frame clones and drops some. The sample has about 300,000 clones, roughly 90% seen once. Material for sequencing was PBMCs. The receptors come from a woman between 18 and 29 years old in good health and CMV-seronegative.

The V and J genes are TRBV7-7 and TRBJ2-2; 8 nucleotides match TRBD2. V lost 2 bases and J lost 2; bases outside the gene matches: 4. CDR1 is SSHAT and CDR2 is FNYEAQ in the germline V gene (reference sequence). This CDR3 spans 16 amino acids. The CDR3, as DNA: TGTGCCAGCAGCTTAAGACTAGCGCCCAACACCGGGGAGCTGTTTTTT. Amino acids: CASSLRLAPNTGELFF.

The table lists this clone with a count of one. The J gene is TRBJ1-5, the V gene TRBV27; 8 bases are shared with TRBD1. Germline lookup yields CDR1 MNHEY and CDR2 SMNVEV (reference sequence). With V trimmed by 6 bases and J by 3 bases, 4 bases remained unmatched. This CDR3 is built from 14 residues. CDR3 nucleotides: TGTGCCAGCAGCTTGACAGGGGCCAATCAGCCCCAGCATTTT. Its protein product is CASSLTGANQPQHF.

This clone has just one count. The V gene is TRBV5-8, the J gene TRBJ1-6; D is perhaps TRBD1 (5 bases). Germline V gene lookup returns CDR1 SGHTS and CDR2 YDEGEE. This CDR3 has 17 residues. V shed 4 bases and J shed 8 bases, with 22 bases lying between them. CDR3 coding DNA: TGTGCCAGCAGCCCGGTCAGGGAAGGCATATCTCATTCACCCCTCCACTTT. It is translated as CASSPVREGISHSPLHF.

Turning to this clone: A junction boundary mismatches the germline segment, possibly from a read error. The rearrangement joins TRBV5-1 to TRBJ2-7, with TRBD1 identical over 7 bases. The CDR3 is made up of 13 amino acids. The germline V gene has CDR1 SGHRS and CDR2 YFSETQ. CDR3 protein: CASSSSPGQREYF. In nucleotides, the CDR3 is TGTGCCAGCAGCTCATCGCCGGGACAGAGAGAGTACTTC.

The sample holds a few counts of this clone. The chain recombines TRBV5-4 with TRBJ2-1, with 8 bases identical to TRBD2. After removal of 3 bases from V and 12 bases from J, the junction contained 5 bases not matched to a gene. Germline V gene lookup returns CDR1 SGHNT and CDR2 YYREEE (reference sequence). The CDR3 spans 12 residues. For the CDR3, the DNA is TGTGCCAGCAGCTCCCGGACTAGCAGGCAGTTCTTC. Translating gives CASSSRTSRQFF.

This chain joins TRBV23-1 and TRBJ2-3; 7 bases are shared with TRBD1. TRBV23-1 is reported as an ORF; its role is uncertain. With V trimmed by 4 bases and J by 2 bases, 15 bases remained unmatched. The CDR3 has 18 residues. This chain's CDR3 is CASSPASTPGQNTDTQYF. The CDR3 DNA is TGCGCCAGCAGTCCGGCTTCGACACCGGGACAGAACACAGATACGCAGTATTTT.

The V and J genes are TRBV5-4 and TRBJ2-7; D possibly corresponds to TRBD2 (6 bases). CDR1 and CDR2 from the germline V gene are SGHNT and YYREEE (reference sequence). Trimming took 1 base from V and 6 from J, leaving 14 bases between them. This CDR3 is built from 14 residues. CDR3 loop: CASSLSGVSGEQYF. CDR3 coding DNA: TGTGCCAGCAGCTTGTCGGGAGTGAGCGGCGAGCAGTACTTC.

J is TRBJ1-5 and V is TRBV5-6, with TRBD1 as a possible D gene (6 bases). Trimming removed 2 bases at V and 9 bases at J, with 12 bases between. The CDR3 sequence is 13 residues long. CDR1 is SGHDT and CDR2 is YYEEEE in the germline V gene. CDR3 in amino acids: CASSLGGESPQHF. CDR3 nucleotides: TGTGCCAGCAGCTTAGGGGGGGAGTCGCCCCAGCATTTT.

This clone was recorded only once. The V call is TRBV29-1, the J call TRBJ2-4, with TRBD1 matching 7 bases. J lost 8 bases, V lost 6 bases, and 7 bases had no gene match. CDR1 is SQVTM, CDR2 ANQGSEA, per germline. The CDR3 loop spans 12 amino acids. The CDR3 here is CSVETGLYIQYF. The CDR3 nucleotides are TGCAGCGTGGAGACAGGGTTATACATTCAGTACTTC.

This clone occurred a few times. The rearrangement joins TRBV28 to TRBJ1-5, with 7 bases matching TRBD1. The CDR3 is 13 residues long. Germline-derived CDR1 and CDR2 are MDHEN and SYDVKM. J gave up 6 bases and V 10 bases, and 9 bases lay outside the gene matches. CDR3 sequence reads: CATNRGVGQPQHF. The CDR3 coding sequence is TGTGCCACCAACAGGGGAGTGGGTCAGCCCCAGCATTTT.

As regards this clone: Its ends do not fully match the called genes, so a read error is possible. CDR3 protein: CASSPPRTALRAF. The CDR3 bases are TGTGCCAGCAGCCCACCCCGGACAGCCCTTAGAGCCTTC. The genes are TRBV7-2 and TRBJ1-2; TRBD1 might be the D (6 bases). Per the germline V gene, CDR1 is SGHTA and CDR2 is FQGNSA. The CDR3 spans 13 residues.

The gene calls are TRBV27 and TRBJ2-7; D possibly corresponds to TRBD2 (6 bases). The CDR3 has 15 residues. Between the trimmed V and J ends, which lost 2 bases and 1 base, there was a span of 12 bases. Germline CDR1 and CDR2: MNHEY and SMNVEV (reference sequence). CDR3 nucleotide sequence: TGTGCCAGCAGTTTAACGGGAGTATTATCCTACGAGCAGTACTTC. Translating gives CASSLTGVLSYEQYF.

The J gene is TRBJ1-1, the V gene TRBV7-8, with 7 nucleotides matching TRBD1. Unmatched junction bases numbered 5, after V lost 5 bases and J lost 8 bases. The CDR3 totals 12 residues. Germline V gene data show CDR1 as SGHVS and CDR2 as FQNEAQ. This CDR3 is CASSPGTAEAFF. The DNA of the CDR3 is TGTGCCAGCAGCCCGGGGACAGCCGAAGCTTTCTTT.

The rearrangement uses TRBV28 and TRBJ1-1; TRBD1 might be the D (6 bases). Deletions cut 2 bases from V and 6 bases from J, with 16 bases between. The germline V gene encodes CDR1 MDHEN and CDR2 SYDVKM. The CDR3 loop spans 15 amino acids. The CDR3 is CASSLQGQPRAEAFF. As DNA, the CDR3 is TGTGCCAGCAGTTTACAGGGGCAGCCCAGGGCTGAAGCTTTCTTT.

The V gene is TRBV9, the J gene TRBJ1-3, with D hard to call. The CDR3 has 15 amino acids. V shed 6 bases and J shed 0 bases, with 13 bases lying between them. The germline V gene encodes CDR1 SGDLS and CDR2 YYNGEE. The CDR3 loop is CASTRRGISGNTIYF. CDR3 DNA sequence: TGTGCCAGCACTCGACGGGGAATCTCTGGAAACACCATATATTTT.

CDR3 sequence reads: CASSQGFWGETQYF. The DNA for the CDR3 is TGTGCCAGTTCACAGGGGTTCTGGGGAGAGACCCAGTACTTC. The chain has TRBV6-5 and TRBJ2-5, with 7 bases matching TRBD1. V was pared by 9 bases and J by 4 bases, with 11 bases of the junction left unmatched. Looked up from germline, CDR1 is MNHEY and CDR2 is SVGAGI. The CDR3 runs to 14 residues.

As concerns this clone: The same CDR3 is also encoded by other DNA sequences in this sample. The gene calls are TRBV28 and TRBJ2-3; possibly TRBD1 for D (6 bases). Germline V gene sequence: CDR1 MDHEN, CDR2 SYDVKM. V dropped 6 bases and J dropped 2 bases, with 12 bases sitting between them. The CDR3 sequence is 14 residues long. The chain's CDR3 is CASSLTGFTDTQYF. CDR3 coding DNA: TGTGCCAGCAGCCTTACAGGGTTCACAGATACGCAGTATTTT.

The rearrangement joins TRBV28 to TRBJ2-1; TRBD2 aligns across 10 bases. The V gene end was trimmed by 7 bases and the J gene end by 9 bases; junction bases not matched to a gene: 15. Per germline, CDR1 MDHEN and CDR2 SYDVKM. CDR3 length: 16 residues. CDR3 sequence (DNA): TGTGCCAGCACCCGATCGCGCCTAGCGGGAGTCTTTGAGCAGTTCTTC. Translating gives CASTRSRLAGVFEQFF.